This T cell receptor (beta chain) appears in the sequencing data of a study of tumor-infiltrating lymphocytes in primary liver carcinoma. Using a constant-region primer together with ProtoScript II reverse transcriptase, TCR beta cDNA was made from around 500 ng of total RNA. Sequencing libraries for TCR beta derived from three nested multiplex PCR rounds that used slightly modified ARM-PCR. Forward primers for TRBV1-TRBV30 and a C-beta reverse primer served the first two PCR rounds, at roughly 10 cycles each. TCRdb called the multiplex PCR reads again in MiXCR, with one record for every CDR3 protein. Of around 56,000 distinct CDR3 sequences in the sample, less than 75% were seen once. Scientists recovered RNA and DNA together from approximately 20-30 mg of unsorted bulk tissue. This CDR3 comprises 16 residues. Germline V gene sequence: CDR1 SGHAT, CDR2 FQNNGV. This clonotype was detected once. The junction departs from germline at one end; a sequencing error may be responsible.

This receptor was obtained from a man aged 35-49 years with primary liver carcinoma and hepatitis B virus infection. The chain joins TRBV11-2 to TRBJ2-5, with D perhaps TRBD2 (6 bases). The sequencing sample was made of liver tumor tissue from sampling region 2. Subset noted: tumor region T2, inferior pole. For the CDR3, the DNA is TGTGCCAGCAGCCAGACTCCTGGCGGGGCGAAACAGACCCAATACTTC. It specifies CASSQTPGGAKQTQYF.